The clone carrying this T cell receptor (beta chain) was seen ten or more times. Antigen specificity is unknown. The investigators reverse transcribed all of the isolated RNA, so they sequenced expressed TCRB transcripts. Sequencing was performed with immunoSEQ multiplex PCR; in TCRdb, only in-frame clones are kept and a portion is missing. The sample shows 400,000 to 450,000 clones, 14% of them seen only once. This sample was taken from a study of beta chain features in type 1 diabetes. CD4+ cells of the naive, central memory, regulatory and stem cell-like memory types were sorted via CD45RO/CCR7/CD25/CD127/CD95/CD27. Sorted populations were all over 98% pure. Findings and limits, study-wide: PCR, the amplification step, might favor shorter templates, equally in patients and controls. In comparison with healthy donors, patients had naive, central memory and Treg TCRB repertoires that appeared more similar.

J gave up 6 bases and V 6 bases, and 9 bases lay outside the gene matches. Germline loops: CDR1 SQVTM, CDR2 ANQGSEA. The CDR3 contains 14 residues. This receptor was obtained from a man aged 30-40 years in good health. The sequenced material came from naive CD4+ T cells from blood. V and J are TRBV29-1 and TRBJ2-7; 12 bases match TRBD2. The CDR3 bases are TGCAGCGTCGGAGGACTAGCGGGGATTTCCGAGCAGTACTTC. It translates to CSVGGLAGISEQYF.